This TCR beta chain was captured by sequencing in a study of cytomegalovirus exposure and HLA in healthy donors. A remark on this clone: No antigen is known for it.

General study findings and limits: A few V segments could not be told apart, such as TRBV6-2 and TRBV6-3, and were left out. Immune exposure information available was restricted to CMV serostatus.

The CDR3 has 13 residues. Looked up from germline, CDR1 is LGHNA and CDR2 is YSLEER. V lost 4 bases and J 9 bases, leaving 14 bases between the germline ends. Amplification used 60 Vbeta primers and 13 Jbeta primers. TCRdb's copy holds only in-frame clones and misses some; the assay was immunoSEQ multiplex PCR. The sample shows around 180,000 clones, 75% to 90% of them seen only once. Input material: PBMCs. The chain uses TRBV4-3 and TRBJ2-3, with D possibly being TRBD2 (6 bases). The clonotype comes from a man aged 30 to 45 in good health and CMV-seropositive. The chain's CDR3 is CASSPVPGVTQYF. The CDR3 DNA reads TGCGCCAGCAGCCCAGTCCCGGGAGTAACGCAGTATTTT.